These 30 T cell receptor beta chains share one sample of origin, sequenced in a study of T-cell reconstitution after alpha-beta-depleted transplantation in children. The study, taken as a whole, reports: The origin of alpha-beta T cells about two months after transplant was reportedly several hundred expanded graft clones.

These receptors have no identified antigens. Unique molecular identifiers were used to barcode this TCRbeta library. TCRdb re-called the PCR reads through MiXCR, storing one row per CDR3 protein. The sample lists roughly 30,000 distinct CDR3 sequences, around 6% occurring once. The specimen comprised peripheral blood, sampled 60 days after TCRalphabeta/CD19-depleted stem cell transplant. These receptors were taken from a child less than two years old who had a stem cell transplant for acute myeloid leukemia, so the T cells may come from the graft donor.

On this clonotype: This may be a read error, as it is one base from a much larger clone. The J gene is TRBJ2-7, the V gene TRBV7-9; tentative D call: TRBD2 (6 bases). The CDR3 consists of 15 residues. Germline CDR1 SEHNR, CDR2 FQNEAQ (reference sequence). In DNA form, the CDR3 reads TGTGCCAGCAGCCCCGCCGCGGGACGCTCCCACGAGCAGTACTTC. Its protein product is CASSPAAGRSHEQYF.

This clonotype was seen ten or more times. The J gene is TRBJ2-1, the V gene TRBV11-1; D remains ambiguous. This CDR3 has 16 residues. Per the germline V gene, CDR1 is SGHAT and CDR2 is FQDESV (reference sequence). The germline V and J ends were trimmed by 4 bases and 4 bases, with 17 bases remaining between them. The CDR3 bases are TGTGCCAGCAGCTCCTTTGTGGGCGCTCCTTACAATGAGCAGTTCTTC. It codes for CASSSFVGAPYNEQFF.

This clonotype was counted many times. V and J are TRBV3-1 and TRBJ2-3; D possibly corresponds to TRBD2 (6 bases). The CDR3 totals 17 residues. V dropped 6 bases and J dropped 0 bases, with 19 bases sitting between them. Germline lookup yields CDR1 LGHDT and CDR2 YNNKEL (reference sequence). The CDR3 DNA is TGTGCCAGCAGGAAAGGGAGGACGGGCTCAAGCACAGATACGCAGTATTTT. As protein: CASRKGRTGSSTDTQYF.

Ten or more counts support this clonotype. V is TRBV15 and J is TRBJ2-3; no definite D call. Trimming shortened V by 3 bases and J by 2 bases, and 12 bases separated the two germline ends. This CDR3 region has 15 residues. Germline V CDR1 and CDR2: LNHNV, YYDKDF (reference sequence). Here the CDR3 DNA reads TGTGCCACCAGCAGCGACGCCCTAAACACAGATACGCAGTATTTT. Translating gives CATSSDALNTDTQYF.

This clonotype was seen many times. CDR3 sequence: CASSLVGQAANTQYF. CDR3 sequence (DNA): TGTGCCAGCAGCTTAGTTGGCCAGGCGGCCAATACGCAGTATTTT. The chain combines TRBV7-2 with TRBJ2-3; D gene uncertain. The CDR3 contains 15 residues. Per germline, CDR1 SGHTA and CDR2 FQGNSA. Trimming shortened V by 1 base and J by 7 bases, and 15 bases separated the two germline ends.

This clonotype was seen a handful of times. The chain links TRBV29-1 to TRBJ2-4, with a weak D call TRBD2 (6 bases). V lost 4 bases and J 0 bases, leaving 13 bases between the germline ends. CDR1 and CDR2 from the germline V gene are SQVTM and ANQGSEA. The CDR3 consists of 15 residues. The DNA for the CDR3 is TGCAGCGTTGTGGGGGGACTTCTAGCCAAAAACATTCAGTACTTC. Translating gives CSVVGGLLAKNIQYF.

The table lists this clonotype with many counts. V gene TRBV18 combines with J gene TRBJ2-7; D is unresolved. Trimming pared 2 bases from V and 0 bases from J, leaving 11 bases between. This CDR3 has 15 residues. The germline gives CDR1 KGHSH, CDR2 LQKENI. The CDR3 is CASSPWPSSSYEQYF. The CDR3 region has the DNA TGTGCCAGCTCACCATGGCCCTCCAGCTCCTACGAGCAGTACTTC.

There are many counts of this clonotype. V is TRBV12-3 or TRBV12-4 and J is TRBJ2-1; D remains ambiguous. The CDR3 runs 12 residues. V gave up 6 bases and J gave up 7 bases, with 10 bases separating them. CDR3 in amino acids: CASSANRNEQFF. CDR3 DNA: TGTGCCAGCAGCGCCAACCGGAATGAGCAGTTCTTC.

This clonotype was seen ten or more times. CDR3 residues: CASSFRGDRDTEAFF. In DNA form, the CDR3 reads TGTGCCAGCAGTTTTAGGGGGGACAGGGACACTGAAGCTTTCTTT. The chain links TRBV28 to TRBJ1-1; 9 bases fit TRBD1. The CDR3 has 15 residues. V trimming: 3 bases; J trimming: 3 bases; junction bases outside the gene matches: 5. Germline CDR1 MDHEN, CDR2 SYDVKM.

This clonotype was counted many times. The CDR3 here is CASSLGLAAAGDTQYF. The CDR3 DNA sequence: TGTGCCAGCAGTTTGGGACTAGCGGCCGCCGGAGATACGCAGTATTTT. The gene calls are TRBV12-3 or TRBV12-4 and TRBJ2-3, with 11 bases identical to TRBD2. The CDR3 consists of 16 residues. Germline trimming cut 3 bases from V and 5 bases from J; bases unmatched to any gene: 7.

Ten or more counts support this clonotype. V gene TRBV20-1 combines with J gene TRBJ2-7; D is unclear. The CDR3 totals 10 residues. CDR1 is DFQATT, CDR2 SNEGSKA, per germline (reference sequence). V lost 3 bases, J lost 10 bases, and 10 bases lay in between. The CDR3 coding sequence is TGCAGTGCTAGCCCCCTACCCCAGTACTTC. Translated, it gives CSASPLPQYF.

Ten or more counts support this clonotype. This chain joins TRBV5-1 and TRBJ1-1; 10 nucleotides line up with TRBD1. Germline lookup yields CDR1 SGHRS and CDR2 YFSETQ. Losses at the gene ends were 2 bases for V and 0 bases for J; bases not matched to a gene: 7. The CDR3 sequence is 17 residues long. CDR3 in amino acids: CASSFSRDRGLNTEAFF. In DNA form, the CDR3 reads TGCGCCAGCAGCTTCTCCCGGGACAGGGGTCTGAACACTGAAGCTTTCTTT. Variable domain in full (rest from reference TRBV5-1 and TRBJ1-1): KAGVTQTPRYLIKTRGQQVTLSCSPISGHRSVSWYQQTPGQGLQFLFEYFSETQRNKGNFPGRFSGRQFSNSRSEMNVSTLELGDSALYLCASSFSRDRGLNTEAFFGQGTRLTVV.

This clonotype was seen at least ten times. The CDR3 DNA reads TGTGCCAGCAGTCCTCCCGAGGGGTTCTCCTATAATTCACCCCTCCACTTT. It is translated as CASSPPEGFSYNSPLHF. The chain uses TRBV28 and TRBJ1-6, with TRBD1 as a possible D gene (5 bases). The CDR3 length is 17 residues. Deletions cut 5 bases from V and 0 bases from J, with 14 bases between. Germline V gene sequence: CDR1 MDHEN, CDR2 SYDVKM.

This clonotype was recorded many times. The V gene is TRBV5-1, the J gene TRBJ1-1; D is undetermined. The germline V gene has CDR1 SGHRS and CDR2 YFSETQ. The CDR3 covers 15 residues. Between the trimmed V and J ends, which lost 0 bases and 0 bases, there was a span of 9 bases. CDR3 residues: CASSLGASMNTEAFF. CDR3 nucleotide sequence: TGCGCCAGCAGCTTGGGGGCGTCCATGAACACTGAAGCTTTCTTT. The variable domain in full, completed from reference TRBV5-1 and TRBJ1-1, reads KAGVTQTPRYLIKTRGQQVTLSCSPISGHRSVSWYQQTPGQGLQFLFEYFSETQRNKGNFPGRFSGRQFSNSRSEMNVSTLELGDSALYLCASSLGASMNTEAFFGQGTRLTVV.

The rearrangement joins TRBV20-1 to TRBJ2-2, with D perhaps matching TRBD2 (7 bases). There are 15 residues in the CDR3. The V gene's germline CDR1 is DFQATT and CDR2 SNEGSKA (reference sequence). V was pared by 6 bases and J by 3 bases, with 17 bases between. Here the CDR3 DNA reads TGCAGTGCCCCCCCCGCGGGGGCGGACACCGGGGAGCTGTTTTTT. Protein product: CSAPPAGADTGELFF.

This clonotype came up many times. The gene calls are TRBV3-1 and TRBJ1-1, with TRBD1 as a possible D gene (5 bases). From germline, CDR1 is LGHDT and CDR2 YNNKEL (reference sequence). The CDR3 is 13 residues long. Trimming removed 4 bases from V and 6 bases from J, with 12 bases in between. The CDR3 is CASSPGPQPEAFF. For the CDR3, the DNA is TGTGCCAGCAGCCCAGGGCCCCAACCTGAAGCTTTCTTT.

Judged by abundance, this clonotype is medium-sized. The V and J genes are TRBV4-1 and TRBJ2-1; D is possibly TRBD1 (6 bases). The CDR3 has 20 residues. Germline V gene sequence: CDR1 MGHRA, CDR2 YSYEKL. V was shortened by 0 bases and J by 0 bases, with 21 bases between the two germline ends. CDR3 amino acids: CASSQDRNRAVGFSYNEQFF. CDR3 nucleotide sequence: TGCGCCAGCAGCCAAGATCGGAACAGGGCCGTGGGATTCTCCTACAATGAGCAGTTCTTC.

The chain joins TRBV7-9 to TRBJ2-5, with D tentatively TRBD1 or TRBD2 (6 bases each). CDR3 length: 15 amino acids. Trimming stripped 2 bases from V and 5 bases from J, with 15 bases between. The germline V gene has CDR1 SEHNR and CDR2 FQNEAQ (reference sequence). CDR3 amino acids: CASSLSKRRGETQYF. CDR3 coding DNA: TGTGCCAGCAGCTTAAGTAAGCGGAGGGGGGAGACCCAGTACTTC.

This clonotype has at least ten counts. The chain's CDR3 is CSVEGGSYTDTQYF. Written as DNA, the CDR3 is TGCAGCGTTGAAGGGGGTTCTTACACAGATACGCAGTATTTT. The V gene is TRBV29-1, the J gene TRBJ2-3; D not resolved. CDR3 size: 14 residues. CDR1 and CDR2 (germline): SQVTM, ANQGSEA. Deletions cut 1 base from V and 2 bases from J, with 10 bases between.

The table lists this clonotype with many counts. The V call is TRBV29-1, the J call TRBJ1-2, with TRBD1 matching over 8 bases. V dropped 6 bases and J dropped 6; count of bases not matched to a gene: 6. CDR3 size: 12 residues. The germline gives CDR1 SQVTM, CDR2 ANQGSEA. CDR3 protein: CSVRTGFDGYTF. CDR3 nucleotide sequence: TGCAGCGTGAGGACAGGGTTTGATGGCTACACCTTC. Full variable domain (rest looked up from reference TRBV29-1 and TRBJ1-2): SAVISQKPSRDICQRGTSLTIQCQVDSQVTMMFWYRQQPGQSLTLIATANQGSEATYESGFVIDKFPISRPNLTFSTLTVSNMSPEDSSIYLCSVRTGFDGYTFGSGTRLTVV.

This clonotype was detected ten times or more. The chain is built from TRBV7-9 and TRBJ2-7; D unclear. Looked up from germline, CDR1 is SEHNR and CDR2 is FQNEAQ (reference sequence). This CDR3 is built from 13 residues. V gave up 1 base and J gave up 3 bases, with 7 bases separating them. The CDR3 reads CASSLEAGYEQYF. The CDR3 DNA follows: TGTGCCAGCAGCTTAGAGGCAGGCTACGAGCAGTACTTC.

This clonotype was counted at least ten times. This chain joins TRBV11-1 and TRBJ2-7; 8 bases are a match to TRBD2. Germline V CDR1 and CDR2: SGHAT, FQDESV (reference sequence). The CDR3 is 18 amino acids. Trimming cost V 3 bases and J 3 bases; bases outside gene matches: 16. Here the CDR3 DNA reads TGTGCCAGCAGCTTTCCCACGTCGGGAGGGCCGTATTTCTACGAGCAGTACTTC. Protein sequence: CASSFPTSGGPYFYEQYF.

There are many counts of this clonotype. The CDR3 protein is CASSPFATNEKLFF. CDR3 coding DNA: TGTGCCAGCAGCCCATTTGCAACTAATGAAAAACTGTTTTTT. The V gene is TRBV7-2, the J gene TRBJ1-4; D gene ambiguous. The germline V and J ends were trimmed by 5 bases and 0 bases, with 7 bases remaining between them. This CDR3 is 14 amino acids long. Germline CDR1 and CDR2: SGHTA and FQGNSA. Using reference TRBV7-2 and TRBJ1-4 for the parts outside the CDR3, the full variable domain is GAGVSQSPSNKVTEKGKDVELRCDPISGHTALYWYRQSLGQGLEFLIYFQGNSAPDKSGLPSDRFSAERTGGSVSTLTIQRTQQEDSAVYLCASSPFATNEKLFFGSGTQLSVL.

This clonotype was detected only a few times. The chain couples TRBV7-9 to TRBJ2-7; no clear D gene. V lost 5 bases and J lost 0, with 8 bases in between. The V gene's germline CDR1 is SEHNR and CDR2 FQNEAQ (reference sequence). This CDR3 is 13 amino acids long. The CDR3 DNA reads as TGTGCCAGCAGCCCGCCGGCCTCCTACGAGCAGTACTTC. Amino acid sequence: CASSPPASYEQYF.

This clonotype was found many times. CDR3 DNA: TGCAGTGCTAGAGATGAGATAGCGGGTGGTGAGCAGTTCTTC. Translation gives CSARDEIAGGEQFF. The genes are TRBV20-1 and TRBJ2-1, with 7 bases lining up with TRBD2. The CDR3 totals 14 residues. Germline V gives CDR1 DFQATT, CDR2 SNEGSKA (reference sequence). With V trimmed by 0 bases and J by 9 bases, 8 bases remained unmatched.

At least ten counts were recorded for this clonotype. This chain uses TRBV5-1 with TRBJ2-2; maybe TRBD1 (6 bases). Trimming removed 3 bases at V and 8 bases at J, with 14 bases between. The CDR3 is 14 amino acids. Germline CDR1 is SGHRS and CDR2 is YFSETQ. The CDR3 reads CASSSHPGAGELFF. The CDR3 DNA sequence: TGCGCCAGCAGCTCTCACCCAGGGGCGGGGGAGCTGTTTTTT.

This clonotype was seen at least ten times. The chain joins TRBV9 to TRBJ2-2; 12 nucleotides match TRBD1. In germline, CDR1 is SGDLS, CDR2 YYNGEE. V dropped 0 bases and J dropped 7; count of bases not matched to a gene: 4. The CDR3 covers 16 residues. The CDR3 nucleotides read TGTGCCAGCAGCGTAGGGGACAGGGGGCGCATCGGGGAGCTGTTTTTT. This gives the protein CASSVGDRGRIGELFF.

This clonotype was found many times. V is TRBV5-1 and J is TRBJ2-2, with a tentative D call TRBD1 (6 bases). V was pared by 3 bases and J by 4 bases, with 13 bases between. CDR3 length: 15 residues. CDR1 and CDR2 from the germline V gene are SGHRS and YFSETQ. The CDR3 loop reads CASSSRTVGTGELFF. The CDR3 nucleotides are TGCGCCAGCAGCTCCCGGACAGTCGGCACCGGGGAGCTGTTTTTT.

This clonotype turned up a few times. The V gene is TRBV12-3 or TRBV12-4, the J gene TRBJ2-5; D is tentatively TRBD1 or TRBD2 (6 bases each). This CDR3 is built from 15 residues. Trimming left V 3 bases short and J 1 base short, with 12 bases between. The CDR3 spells CASSLSGGRQETQYF. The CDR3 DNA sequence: TGTGCCAGCAGTTTGTCCGGGGGCCGCCAAGAGACCCAGTACTTC.

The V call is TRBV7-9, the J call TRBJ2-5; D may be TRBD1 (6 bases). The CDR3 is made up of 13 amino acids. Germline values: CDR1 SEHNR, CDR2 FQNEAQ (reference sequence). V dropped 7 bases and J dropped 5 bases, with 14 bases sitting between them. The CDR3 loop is CASTPGGPETQYF. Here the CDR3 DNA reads TGTGCCAGCACCCCTGGGGGCCCGGAGACCCAGTACTTC.